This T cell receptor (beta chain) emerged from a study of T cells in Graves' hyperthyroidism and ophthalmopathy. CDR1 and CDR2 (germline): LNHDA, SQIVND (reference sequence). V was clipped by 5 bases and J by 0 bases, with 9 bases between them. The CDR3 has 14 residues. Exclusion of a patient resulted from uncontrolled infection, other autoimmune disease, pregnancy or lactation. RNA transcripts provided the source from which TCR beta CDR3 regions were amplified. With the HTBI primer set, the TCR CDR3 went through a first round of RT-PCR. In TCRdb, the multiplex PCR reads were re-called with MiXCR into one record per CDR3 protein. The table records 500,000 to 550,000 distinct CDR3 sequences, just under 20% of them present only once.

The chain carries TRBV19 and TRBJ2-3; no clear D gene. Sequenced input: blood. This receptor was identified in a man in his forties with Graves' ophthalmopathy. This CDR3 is CASSAYISTDTQYF. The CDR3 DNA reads TGTGCCAGTAGTGCCTACATTAGCACAGATACGCAGTATTTT.